Included here is one T cell receptor (beta chain) sequence, with context. Its antigen is not known. The data are from a study of cytomegalovirus exposure and HLA in healthy donors. Germline CDR1 SQVTM, CDR2 ANQGSEA. With V trimmed by 6 bases and J by 5 bases, 12 bases remained unmatched. There are 14 residues in the CDR3. Study observations and caveats: In vitro, a few CMV-associated chains proved specific for CMV antigens. Reportedly, cytomegalovirus status was diagnosed with high sensitivity and specificity. Association of fewer than 20,000 TCR beta sequences with HLA alleles was found at 0.05 false discovery rate in a later analysis. Solely CMV serostatus was available to characterize immune exposure.

With 60 Vbeta and 13 Jbeta primers, the PCR was carried out. The repertoire was sequenced with immunoSEQ multiplex PCR; TCRdb's copy has only in-frame clones and lacks some. This listing includes 100,000 to 150,000 clones. The rearrangement joins TRBV29-1 to TRBJ2-5; 7 bases align to TRBD1. The sample was PBMCs. The TCR sequence derives from a man younger than 35 in good health and CMV-seronegative. The CDR3 loop is CSVLPGTVGETQYF. As DNA, the CDR3 is TGCAGCGTCCTCCCCGGGACAGTAGGGGAGACCCAGTACTTC.